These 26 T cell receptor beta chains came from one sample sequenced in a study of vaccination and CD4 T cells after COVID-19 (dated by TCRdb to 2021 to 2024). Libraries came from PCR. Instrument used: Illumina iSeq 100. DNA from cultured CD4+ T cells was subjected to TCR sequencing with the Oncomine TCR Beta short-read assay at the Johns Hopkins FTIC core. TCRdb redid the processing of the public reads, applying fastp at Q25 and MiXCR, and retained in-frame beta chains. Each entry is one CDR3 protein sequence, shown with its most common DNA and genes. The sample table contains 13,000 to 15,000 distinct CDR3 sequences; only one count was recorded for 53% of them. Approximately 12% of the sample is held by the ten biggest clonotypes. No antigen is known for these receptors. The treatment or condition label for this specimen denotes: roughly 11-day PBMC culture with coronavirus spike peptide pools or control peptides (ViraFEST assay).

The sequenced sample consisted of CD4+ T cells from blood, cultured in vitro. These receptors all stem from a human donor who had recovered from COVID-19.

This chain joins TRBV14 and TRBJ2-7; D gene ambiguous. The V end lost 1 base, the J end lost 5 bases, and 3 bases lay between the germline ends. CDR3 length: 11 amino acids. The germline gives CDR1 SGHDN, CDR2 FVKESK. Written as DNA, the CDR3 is TGTGCCAGCAGCCAAGTACACGAGCAGTACTTC. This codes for CASSQVHEQYF. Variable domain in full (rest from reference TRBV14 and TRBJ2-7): EAGVTQFPSHSVIEKGQTVTLRCDPISGHDNLYWYRRVMGKEIKFLLHFVKESKQDESGMPNNRFLAERTGGTYSTLKVQPAELEDSGVYFCASSQVHEQYFGPGTRLTVT.

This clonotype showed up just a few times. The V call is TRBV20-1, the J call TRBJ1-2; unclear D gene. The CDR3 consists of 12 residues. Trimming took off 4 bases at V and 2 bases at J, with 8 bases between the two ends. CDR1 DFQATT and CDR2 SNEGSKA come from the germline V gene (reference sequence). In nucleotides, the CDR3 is TGCAGTGCTACCGACAAGAACTATGGCTACACCTTC. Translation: CSATDKNYGYTF.

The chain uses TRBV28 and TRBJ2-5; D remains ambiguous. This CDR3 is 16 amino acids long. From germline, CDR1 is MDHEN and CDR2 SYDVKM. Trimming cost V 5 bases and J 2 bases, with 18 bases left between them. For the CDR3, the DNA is TGTGCCAGCAGTCCCGGACGGAGAACGACTCAAGAGACCCAGTACTTC. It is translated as CASSPGRRTTQETQYF.

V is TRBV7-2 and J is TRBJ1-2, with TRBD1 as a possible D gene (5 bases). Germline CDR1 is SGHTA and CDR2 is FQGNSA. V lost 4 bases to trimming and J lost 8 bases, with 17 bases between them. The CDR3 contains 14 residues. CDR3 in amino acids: CASSWDSGTFGYTF. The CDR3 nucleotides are TGTGCCAGCAGCTGGGACTCGGGGACTTTCGGCTACACCTTC.

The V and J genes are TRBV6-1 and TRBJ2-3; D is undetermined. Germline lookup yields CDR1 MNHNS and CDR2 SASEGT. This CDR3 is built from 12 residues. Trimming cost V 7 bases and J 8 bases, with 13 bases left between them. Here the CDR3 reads CASTDGIATQYF. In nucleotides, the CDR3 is TGTGCCAGCACCGACGGCATAGCTACGCAGTATTTT.

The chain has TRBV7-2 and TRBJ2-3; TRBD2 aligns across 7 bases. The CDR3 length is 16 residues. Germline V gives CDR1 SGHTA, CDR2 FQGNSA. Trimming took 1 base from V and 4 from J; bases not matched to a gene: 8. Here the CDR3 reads CASSLGGGSLADTQYF. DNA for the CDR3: TGTGCCAGCAGCTTAGGTGGCGGGAGTCTCGCAGATACGCAGTATTTT.

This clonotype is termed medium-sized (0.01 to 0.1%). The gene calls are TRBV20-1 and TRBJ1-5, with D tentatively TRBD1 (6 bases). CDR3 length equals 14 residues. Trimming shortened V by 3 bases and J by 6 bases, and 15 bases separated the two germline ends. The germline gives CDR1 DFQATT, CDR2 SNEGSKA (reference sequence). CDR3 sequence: CSASEGGRGQPQHF. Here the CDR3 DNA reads TGCAGTGCTAGTGAGGGGGGACGGGGTCAGCCCCAGCATTTT.

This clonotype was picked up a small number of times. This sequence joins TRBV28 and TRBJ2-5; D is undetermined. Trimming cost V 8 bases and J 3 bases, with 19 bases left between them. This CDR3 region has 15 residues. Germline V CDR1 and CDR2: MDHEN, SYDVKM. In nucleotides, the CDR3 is TGTGCCAGCTGCCTTTCGACCGCTAGGGAAGAGACCCAGTACTTC. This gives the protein CASCLSTAREETQYF. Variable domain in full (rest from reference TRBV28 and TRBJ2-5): DVKVTQSSRYLVKRTGEKVFLECVQDMDHENMFWYRQDPGLGLRLIYFSYDVKMKEKGDIPEGYSVSREKKERFSLILESASTNQTSMYLCASCLSTAREETQYFGPGTRLLVL.

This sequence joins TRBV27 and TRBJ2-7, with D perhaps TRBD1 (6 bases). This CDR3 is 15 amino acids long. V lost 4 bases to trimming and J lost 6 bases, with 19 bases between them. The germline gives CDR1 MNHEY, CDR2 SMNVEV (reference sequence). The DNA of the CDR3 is TGTGCCAGCAGTTCAGGACAGCCGGGGAGCAGCGAGCAGTACTTC. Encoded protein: CASSSGQPGSSEQYF.

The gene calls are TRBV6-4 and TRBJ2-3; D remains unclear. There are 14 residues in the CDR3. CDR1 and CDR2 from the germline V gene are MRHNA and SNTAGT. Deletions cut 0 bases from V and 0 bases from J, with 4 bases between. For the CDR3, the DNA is TGTGCCAGCAGTGACTCGGACAGCACAGATACGCAGTATTTT. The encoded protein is CASSDSDSTDTQYF.

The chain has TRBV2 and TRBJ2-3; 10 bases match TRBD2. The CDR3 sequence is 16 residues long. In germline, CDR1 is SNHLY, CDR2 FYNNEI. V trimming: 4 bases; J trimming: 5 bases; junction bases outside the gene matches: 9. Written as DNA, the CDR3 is TGTGCCAGCAGTGGGACTAGCGGTACTCTGGGAGATACGCAGTATTTT. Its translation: CASSGTSGTLGDTQYF.

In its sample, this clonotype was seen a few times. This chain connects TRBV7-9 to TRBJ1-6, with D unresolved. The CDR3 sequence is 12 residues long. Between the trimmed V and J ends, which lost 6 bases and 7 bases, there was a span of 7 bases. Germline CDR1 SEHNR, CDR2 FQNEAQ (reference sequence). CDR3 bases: TGTGCCAGCAGTTTCGGGAATTCACCCCTCCACTTT. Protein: CASSFGNSPLHF.

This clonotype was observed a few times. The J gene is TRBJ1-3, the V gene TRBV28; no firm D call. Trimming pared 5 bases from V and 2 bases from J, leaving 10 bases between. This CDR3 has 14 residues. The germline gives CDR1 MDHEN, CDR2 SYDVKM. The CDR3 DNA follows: TGTGCCAGCAGTCTGACCGGACCTGGAAACACCATATATTTT. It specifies CASSLTGPGNTIYF.

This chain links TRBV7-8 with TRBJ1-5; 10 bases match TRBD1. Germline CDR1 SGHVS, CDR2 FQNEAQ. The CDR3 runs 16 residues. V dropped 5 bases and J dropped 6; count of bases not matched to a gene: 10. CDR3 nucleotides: TGTGCCAGCAGCACCACCGGGACAGGGGTTGCTCAGCCCCAGCATTTT. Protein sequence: CASSTTGTGVAQPQHF.

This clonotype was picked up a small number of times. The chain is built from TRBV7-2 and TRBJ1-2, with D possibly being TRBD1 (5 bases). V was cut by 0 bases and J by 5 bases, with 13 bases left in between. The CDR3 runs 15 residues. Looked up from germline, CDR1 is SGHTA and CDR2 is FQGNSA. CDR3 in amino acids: CASSLASRGGYGYTF. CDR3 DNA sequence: TGTGCCAGCAGCTTAGCGTCGAGGGGAGGATATGGCTACACCTTC.

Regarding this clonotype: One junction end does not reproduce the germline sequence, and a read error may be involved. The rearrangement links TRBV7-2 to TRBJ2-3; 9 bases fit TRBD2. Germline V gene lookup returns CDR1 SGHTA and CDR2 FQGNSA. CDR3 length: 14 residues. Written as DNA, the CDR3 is TGTGCCAGCAGTTTAGCGGGAGTGGCAGATACGCAGTATTTT. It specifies CASSLAGVADTQYF.

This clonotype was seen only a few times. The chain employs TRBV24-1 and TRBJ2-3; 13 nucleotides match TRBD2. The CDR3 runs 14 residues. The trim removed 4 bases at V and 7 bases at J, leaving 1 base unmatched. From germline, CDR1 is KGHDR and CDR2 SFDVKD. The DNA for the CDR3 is TGTGCCACCAGTGAGACTAGCGGGAGGCATACGCAGTATTTT. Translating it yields CATSETSGRHTQYF.

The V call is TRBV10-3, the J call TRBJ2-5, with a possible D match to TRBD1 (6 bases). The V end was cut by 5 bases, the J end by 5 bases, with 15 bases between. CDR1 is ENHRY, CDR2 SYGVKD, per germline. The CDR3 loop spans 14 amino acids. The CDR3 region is CAISRGQGMETQYF. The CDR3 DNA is TGTGCCATCAGTCGGGGACAAGGCATGGAGACCCAGTACTTC.

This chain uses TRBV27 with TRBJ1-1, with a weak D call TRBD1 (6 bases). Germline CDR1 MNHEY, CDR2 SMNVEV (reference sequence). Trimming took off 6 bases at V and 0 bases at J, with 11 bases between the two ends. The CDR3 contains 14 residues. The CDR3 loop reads CASSKGGMNTEAFF. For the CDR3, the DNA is TGTGCCAGCAGCAAAGGGGGGATGAACACTGAAGCTTTCTTT.

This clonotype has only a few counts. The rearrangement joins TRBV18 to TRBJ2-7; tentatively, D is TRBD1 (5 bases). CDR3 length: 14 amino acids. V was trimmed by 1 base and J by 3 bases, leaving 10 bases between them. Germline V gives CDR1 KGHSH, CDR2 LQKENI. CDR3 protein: CASSPLQGNYEQYF. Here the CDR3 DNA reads TGTGCCAGCTCACCACTGCAGGGCAACTACGAGCAGTACTTC.

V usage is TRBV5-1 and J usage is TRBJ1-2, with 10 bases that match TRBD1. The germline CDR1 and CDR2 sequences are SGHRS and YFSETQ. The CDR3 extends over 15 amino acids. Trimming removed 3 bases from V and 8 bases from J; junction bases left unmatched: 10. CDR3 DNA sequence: TGCGCCAGCAGCTCGAACCGGGACAGGGGAGGAGGCTACACCTTC. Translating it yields CASSSNRDRGGGYTF. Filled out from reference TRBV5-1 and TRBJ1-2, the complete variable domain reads KAGVTQTPRYLIKTRGQQVTLSCSPISGHRSVSWYQQTPGQGLQFLFEYFSETQRNKGNFPGRFSGRQFSNSRSEMNVSTLELGDSALYLCASSSNRDRGGGYTFGSGTRLTVV.

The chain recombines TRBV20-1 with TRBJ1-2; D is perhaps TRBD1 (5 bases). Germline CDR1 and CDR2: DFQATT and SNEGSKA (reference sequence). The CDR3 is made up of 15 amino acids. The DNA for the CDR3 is TGCACCGCCCCCCCACCGGGACGCTTAAACTATGGCTACACCTTC. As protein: CTAPPPGRLNYGYTF.

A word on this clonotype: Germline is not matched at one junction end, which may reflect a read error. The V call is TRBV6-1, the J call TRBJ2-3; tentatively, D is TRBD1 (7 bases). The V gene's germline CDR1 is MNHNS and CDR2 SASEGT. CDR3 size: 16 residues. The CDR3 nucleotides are TGTGCCAGCAGCTCCAAGCGGGTCTTCGGGACAGACACGCAGTATTTT. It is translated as CASSSKRVFGTDTQYF.

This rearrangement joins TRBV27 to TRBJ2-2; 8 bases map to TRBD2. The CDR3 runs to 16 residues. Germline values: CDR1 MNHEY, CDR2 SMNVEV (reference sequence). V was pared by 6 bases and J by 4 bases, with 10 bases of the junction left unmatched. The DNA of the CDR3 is TGTGCCAGCAGCCCTCGAACTAGCGGCCCCACCGGGGAGCTGTTTTTT. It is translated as CASSPRTSGPTGELFF.

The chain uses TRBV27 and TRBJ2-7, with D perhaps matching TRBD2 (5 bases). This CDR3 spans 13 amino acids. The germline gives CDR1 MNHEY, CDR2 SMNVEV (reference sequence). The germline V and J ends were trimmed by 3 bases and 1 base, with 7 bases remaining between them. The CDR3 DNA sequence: TGTGCCAGCAGTTTTTCGGGGTCCTACGAGCAGTACTTC. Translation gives CASSFSGSYEQYF.

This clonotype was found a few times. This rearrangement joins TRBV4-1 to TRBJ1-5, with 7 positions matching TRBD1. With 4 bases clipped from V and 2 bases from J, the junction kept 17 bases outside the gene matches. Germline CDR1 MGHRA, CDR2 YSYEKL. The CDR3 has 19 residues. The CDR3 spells CASSPPITGVAGGNQPQHF. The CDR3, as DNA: TGCGCCAGCAGCCCGCCAATTACAGGGGTAGCCGGTGGCAATCAGCCCCAGCATTTT.